The entry below gives a single T cell receptor (beta chain) sequence along with its context. The data are from a study of blood T cell repertoires in COVID-19. Assay used: immunoSEQ multiplex PCR; TCRdb lists only in-frame clones, some missing. The sample yields 250,000 to 350,000 clones, roughly 86% seen once. The sequence was obtained from a woman aged 25-40 years who had recovered from COVID-19. Sequenced input: peripheral blood.

In DNA form, the CDR3 reads TGTGCCAGTATTAAGGAGGTAGCGAACACCGGGGAGCTGTTTTTT. This gives the protein CASIKEVANTGELFF. V is TRBV19 and J is TRBJ2-2; a possible D gene is TRBD2 (5 bases). Trimming pared 7 bases from V and 0 bases from J, leaving 12 bases between. CDR1 LNHDA and CDR2 SQIVND come from the germline V gene (reference sequence). This CDR3 contains 15 residues.